This T cell receptor beta chain was sequenced in a study of T cells in Graves' hyperthyroidism and ophthalmopathy. Amplification targeted TCR beta CDR3 regions from RNA transcripts. A set of HTBI primers served as the primers for a first-round RT-PCR of the TCR CDR3. From the multiplex PCR reads, TCRdb called clonotypes with MiXCR, one entry per CDR3 protein. This table holds 200,000 or so distinct CDR3 sequences, less than 20% found once. Findings and caveats of the study: Ophthalmopathy was distinguished from stable hyperthyroidism by 13 V-J signatures.

The CDR3 extends over 16 amino acids. The germline V gene has CDR1 LGHDT and CDR2 YNNKEL (reference sequence). A remark on this clonotype: Its antigen remains unidentified. A much more abundant neighbour one base away suggests this may be a read error.

Hyperthyroidism, newly diagnosed and lasting under 2 months, affected patients aged 18 to 65. Exclusion followed for patients with uncontrolled infection, other autoimmune disease, pregnancy or lactation. The receptor's source is a woman aged 45-65 years with Graves' hyperthyroidism. The specimen sequenced was blood. The rearrangement joins TRBV3-1 to TRBJ2-5; 13 positions agree with TRBD2. This chain's CDR3 is CASSPRLAGGQDTQYF. The CDR3 DNA is TGTGCCAGCAGCCCTAGACTAGCGGGAGGACAAGATACCCAGTACTTC.